This TCR beta chain was sequenced during a study of blood T cell repertoires in COVID-19. The overall study: T cells, B-cell-depleted T cells, or PBMCs provided the cDNA or gDNA that served as material.

V lost 1 base, J lost 5 bases, and 1 base stayed unmatched. Germline loops: CDR1 SNHLY, CDR2 FYNNEI. The CDR3 covers 14 residues. Original analysis: Amplifying reference gene primers gave estimates of nucleated cell counts. Sequencing used immunoSEQ multiplex PCR; TCRdb keeps in-frame clones, though not all of them. That table furnishes V, J and clone size, whereas the DNA furnished D and trimming. Here the sample spans a few hundred thousand clones, 75% to 90% being singletons. This clone was detected only a few times. The receptor was derived from a woman under 30 with acute or convalescent COVID-19. The V call is TRBV2, the J call TRBJ2-2; TRBD2 aligns across 7 bases. Sequenced input: peripheral blood. CDR3 sequence: CASSEGGGTGELFF. The DNA for the CDR3 is TGTGCCAGCAGTGAAGGGGGAGGGACCGGGGAGCTGTTTTTT.